A selection of T cell receptor beta chains follows, all from one sample in a study of cytomegalovirus exposure and HLA in healthy donors. The data were produced by immunoSEQ multiplex PCR, yet TCRdb's version contains in-frame clones alone and is incomplete. The repertoire holds roughly 82,000 clones, with 85% to 95% as singletons. The specimen was PBMCs. The source is a man younger than 30 in good health and CMV-seronegative. The CDR3 runs from the conserved cysteine through the conserved F or W. A D gene is named only where the DNA matches it firmly. Some rows mark clone size as missing; the rest say once, few, many or name a class of expanded clone.

v_gene	j_gene	abundance	d_gene	CDR3aa	CDR3nt
TRBV5-1	TRBJ1-1	-	-	CASSFQNPPNTEAFF	TGCGCCAGCAGCTTTCAGAATCCTCCGAACACTGAAGCTTTCTTT
TRBV30	TRBJ1-1	-	-	CAWSPQRNTEAFF	TGTGCCTGGAGTCCACAGAGGAACACTGAAGCTTTCTTT
TRBV20-1	TRBJ1-4	-	-	CSANLNEKLFF	TGCAGTGCAAACTTGAATGAAAAACTGTTTTTT
TRBV30	TRBJ1-2	-	-	CAWSGGLNGYTF	TGTGCCTGGAGCGGAGGATTGAATGGCTACACCTTC
TRBV19	TRBJ2-2	-	TRBD2	CASSIGGVGLAGVMELFF	TGTGCCAGTAGTATTGGTGGGGTCGGACTAGCGGGAGTCATGGAGCTGTTTTTT
TRBV6-5	TRBJ1-2	-	TRBD1	CASSYPGGGYTF	TGTGCCAGCAGTTACCCAGGGGGAGGCTACACCTTC
TRBV29-1	TRBJ1-2	-	-	CSVAGWGSFNYGYTF	TGCAGCGTTGCTGGTTGGGGCAGTTTTAACTATGGCTACACCTTC
TRBV19	TRBJ1-2	-	-	CASSIDRVSGGYTF	TGTGCCAGTAGTATAGACAGGGTGTCGGGTGGCTACACCTTC
TRBV10-3	TRBJ1-1	-	-	CAISTDRKNTEAFF	TGTGCCATCAGTACAGACAGGAAGAACACTGAAGCTTTCTTT
TRBV5-4	TRBJ2-4	-	TRBD2	CASSLASGRAKNIQYF	TGTGCCAGCAGCTTGGCCAGCGGGAGGGCCAAAAACATTCAGTACTTC
TRBV27	TRBJ1-1	-	-	CASRIALGAGTEAFF	TGTGCCAGCAGAATCGCTTTGGGGGCAGGGACTGAAGCTTTCTTT
TRBV5-1	TRBJ2-7	-	-	CASSFGTHSYEQYF	TGCGCCAGCAGCTTCGGGACACACTCCTACGAGCAGTACTTC
TRBV5-1	TRBJ2-2	once	TRBD2	CASSLSGGRGTGELFF	TGCGCCAGCAGCTTGAGCGGCGGGAGAGGGACCGGGGAGCTGTTTTTT
TRBV30	TRBJ2-2	once	TRBD2	CAWAPRGLLNTGELFF	TGTGCCTGGGCGCCAAGGGGACTACTCAACACCGGGGAGCTGTTTTTT
TRBV2	TRBJ1-4	-	TRBD1	CASTPRTGNEKLFF	TGTGCCAGCACCCCGAGGACAGGGAATGAAAAACTGTTTTTT
TRBV9	TRBJ1-2	-	-	CASSAPAASGGYTF	TGTGCCAGCAGCGCCCCGGCCGCGTCGGGAGGCTACACCTTC
TRBV18	TRBJ1-1	-	TRBD1	CASSPRSQGARTEAFF	TGTGCCAGCTCACCTAGATCACAGGGGGCGAGAACTGAAGCTTTCTTT
TRBV29-1	TRBJ2-1	-	TRBD2	CSVSTSGGPGEQFF	TGCAGCGTGTCGACTAGCGGGGGGCCAGGGGAGCAGTTCTTC
TRBV30	TRBJ1-1	once	-	CAWSVWGSMNTEAFF	TGTGCCTGGAGTGTATGGGGCAGCATGAACACTGAAGCTTTCTTT
TRBV15	TRBJ2-5	-	-	CATSRDTTFEETQYF	TGTGCCACCAGCCGGGACACTACTTTCGAAGAGACCCAGTACTTC
TRBV7-9	TRBJ1-1	-	-	CASSFRGNTEAFF	TGTGCCAGCAGCTTTCGCGGGAACACTGAAGCTTTCTTT
TRBV6-5	TRBJ2-5	once	TRBD2	CASSWDLTSGQETQYF	TGTGCCAGCAGTTGGGACTTGACTAGCGGACAAGAGACCCAGTACTTC
TRBV27	TRBJ2-1	once	-	CASTQRGEQFF	TGTGCCAGCACCCAAAGAGGTGAGCAGTTCTTC
TRBV9	TRBJ1-1	-	-	CASSSSMNTEAFF	TGTGCCAGCAGCTCGAGTATGAACACTGAAGCTTTCTTT
TRBV9	TRBJ2-7	-	-	CASSVGVASTYEQYF	TGTGCCAGCAGCGTAGGGGTAGCGTCCACCTACGAGCAGTACTTC
TRBV10-3	TRBJ2-3	-	-	CAISPRQTTDTQYF	TGTGCCATCAGTCCCCGACAGACGACAGATACGCAGTATTTT
TRBV10-3	TRBJ1-2	-	TRBD1	CAINSDRGSYTF	TGTGCCATCAACTCGGACAGGGGCAGCTACACCTTC